The next 7 T cell receptor beta chains were all read from a single sample in a study of shared clonotypes between healthy human individuals. Here immunoSEQ multiplex PCR was the method, and the copy in TCRdb shows in-frame clones only, minus some. This repertoire shows about 980,000 clones, approximately 80% found once; its top ten account for around 1.4%. What was sequenced was memory CD4+ T cells sorted from blood. Subset indicated: CD45RA-negative fraction. The receptors originated from a man between 18 and 29 years old in good health.

The chain links TRBV7-6 to TRBJ2-3; the D is unclear. Germline values: CDR1 SGHVS, CDR2 FNYEAQ. This CDR3 region has 15 residues. V was trimmed by 5 bases and J by 4 bases, leaving 16 bases between them. CDR3 residues: CASSRPITAPDTQYF. The CDR3, as DNA: TGTGCCAGCAGCCGGCCCATTACGGCCCCAGATACGCAGTATTTT. Full variable domain (rest looked up from reference TRBV7-6 and TRBJ2-3): GAGVSQSPRYKVTKRGQDVALRCDPISGHVSLYWYRQALGQGPEFLTYFNYEAQQDKSGLPNDRFSAERPEGSISTLTIQRTEQRDSAMYRCASSRPITAPDTQYFGPGTRLTVL.

This clone has just a few counts. Other DNA variants within this sample encode the same CDR3. The chain is built from TRBV20-1 and TRBJ2-1; the D is unclear. Germline CDR1 and CDR2: DFQATT and SNEGSKA (reference sequence). This CDR3 is built from 10 residues. Deletions cut 2 bases from V and 8 bases from J, with 4 bases between. The CDR3, as DNA: TGCAGTGCTAGAAGGGATGAGCAGTTCTTC. Translated, it gives CSARRDEQFF.

The chain's CDR3 is CAWSAGNDSPLHF. The CDR3 DNA follows: TGTGCCTGGAGTGCAGGGAACGATTCACCCCTCCACTTT. The rearrangement uses TRBV30 and TRBJ1-6; TRBD1 is a possible D gene (5 bases). This CDR3 contains 13 residues. The V end lost 1 base, the J end lost 8 bases, and 9 bases lay between the germline ends. Germline lookup yields CDR1 GTSNPN and CDR2 SVGIG (reference sequence).

This clone was detected a few times. The chain couples TRBV5-1 to TRBJ2-5; no reliable D call. V lost 2 bases and J lost 5, with 13 bases in between. The CDR3 totals 14 residues. Germline assignment: CDR1 SGHRS and CDR2 YFSETQ. CDR3 nucleotides: TGCGCCAGCAGCTTTGGGCTGATGTGGGAGACCCAGTACTTC. This encodes CASSFGLMWETQYF.

The chain uses TRBV5-1 and TRBJ2-5; the match to TRBD1 covers 8 bases. The germline V gene encodes CDR1 SGHRS and CDR2 YFSETQ. Trimming removed 4 bases from V and 4 bases from J; junction bases left unmatched: 12. The CDR3 runs 16 residues. The CDR3 DNA reads TGCGCCAGCAGCCAATCTCCCAGGGGGCAAGGAGAGACCCAGTACTTC. This sequence encodes CASSQSPRGQGETQYF. The full variable domain, its missing parts supplied by reference TRBV5-1 and TRBJ2-5, is KAGVTQTPRYLIKTRGQQVTLSCSPISGHRSVSWYQQTPGQGLQFLFEYFSETQRNKGNFPGRFSGRQFSNSRSEMNVSTLELGDSALYLCASSQSPRGQGETQYFGPGTRLLVL.

The V gene is TRBV7-9, the J gene TRBJ2-3; 9 bases match TRBD2. The junction had 5 bases not matched to a gene; V was cut back by 8 bases and J by 2 bases. This CDR3 has 14 amino acids. Looked up from germline, CDR1 is SEHNR and CDR2 is FQNEAQ (reference sequence). The CDR3 loop is CASPGLAFTDTQYF. DNA of the CDR3: TGTGCCAGCCCGGGACTAGCTTTCACAGATACGCAGTATTTT.

This clone was observed once. The rearrangement links TRBV27 to TRBJ2-7, with 7 bases lining up with TRBD2. Trimming at V came to 2 bases and at J to 2 bases, leaving 6 bases not matched to a gene. CDR1 MNHEY and CDR2 SMNVEV come from the germline V gene (reference sequence). This CDR3 contains 15 residues. CDR3 in DNA: TGTGCCAGCAGTTTACGCGAAGCGGGAACCTACGAGCAGTACTTC. Translating it yields CASSLREAGTYEQYF.